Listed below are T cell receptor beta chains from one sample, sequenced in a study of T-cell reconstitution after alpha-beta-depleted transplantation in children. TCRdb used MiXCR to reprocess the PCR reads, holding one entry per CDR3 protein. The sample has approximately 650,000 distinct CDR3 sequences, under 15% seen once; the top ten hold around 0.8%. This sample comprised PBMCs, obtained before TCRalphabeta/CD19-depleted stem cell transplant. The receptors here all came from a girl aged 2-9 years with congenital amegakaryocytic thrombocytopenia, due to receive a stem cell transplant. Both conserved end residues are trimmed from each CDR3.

CDR3aa: ASSLGTGVESNEQF; v_gene: TRBV7-9
CDR3aa: ASSYELRVGTSGNTGELF; v_gene: TRBV6-2/TRBV6-3
CDR3aa: ASSLAIGLPNEQF; v_gene: TRBV7-8
CDR3aa: ASSLRLGGYEQY; v_gene: TRBV12-3/TRBV12-4
CDR3aa: ASSLSPGFPSRELF; v_gene: TRBV7-3
CDR3aa: ASRDGNSYEQY; v_gene: TRBV28
CDR3aa: ASSRPMLAPDTQY; v_gene: TRBV12-3/TRBV12-4
CDR3aa: ASQLVDQNIQY; v_gene: TRBV7-9
CDR3aa: ASSLQQGNEKLF; v_gene: TRBV5-1
CDR3aa: ASSLSRSLAGVSSADTQY; v_gene: TRBV7-8
CDR3aa: ASSLRRVQENTIY; v_gene: TRBV12-3/TRBV12-4
CDR3aa: ASSRGGEEFEQY; v_gene: TRBV18
CDR3aa: SVEETRQETQY; v_gene: TRBV29-1
CDR3aa: SARVIAFQQF; v_gene: TRBV20-1
CDR3aa: SASSGGMNNEQF; v_gene: TRBV20-1
CDR3aa: ASSRRQGAEAF; v_gene: TRBV7-9
CDR3aa: SAGTAGSYEQY; v_gene: TRBV29-1
CDR3aa: ASSLGHLLLYGYT; v_gene: TRBV4-1
CDR3aa: ASSPGTRRDEQF; v_gene: TRBV14
CDR3aa: ASSPPETYEQY; v_gene: TRBV18
CDR3aa: ATSSESVLAGLGGVYNEQF; v_gene: TRBV15
CDR3aa: SAKGSTYEQY; v_gene: TRBV20-1
CDR3aa: SATGTSGRTDTQY; v_gene: TRBV20-1
CDR3aa: ASTFRSNEQF; v_gene: TRBV12-3/TRBV12-4